This T cell receptor (beta chain) was sequenced in a study of T cell responses to AZD1222 COVID-19 vaccine. Details on this clone: Its target is unknown.

Repertoires were generated with immunoSEQ multiplex PCR, while TCRdb's copy carries only in-frame clones and drops some. The sample contains some 72,000 clones, just over 90% of which appear only once. The study's findings and limits: Spike-wide vaccine-associated CD4 TCRs dominated at 160-218 and 743-854. Clonal diversity may have been underestimated, and the donors were mostly white British, with more females than males. When two AZD1222 doses had been given, Spike-specific TCR breadth and depth rose.

V gave up 4 bases and J gave up 4 bases; unmatched junction bases: 12. The CDR3 sequence is 16 residues long. Germline V gene sequence: CDR1 SGHAT, CDR2 FQNNGV. The sequence was obtained from an adult in good health. V usage is TRBV11-2 and J usage is TRBJ2-7, with 8 bases that match TRBD2. This material consisted of peripheral blood, taken on day 0 of MenACWY control vaccination. CDR3 loop: CASSSSGLAGLYEQYF. The CDR3 nucleotides read TGTGCCAGCAGCTCTAGTGGTCTAGCGGGTTTGTACGAGCAGTACTTC. The full variable domain, completed using reference TRBV11-2 and TRBJ2-7, is EAGVAQSPRYKIIEKRQSVAFWCNPISGHATLYWYQQILGQGPKLLIQFQNNGVVDDSQLPKDRFSAERLKGVDSTLKIQPAKLEDSAVYLCASSSSGLAGLYEQYFGPGTRLTVT.